This record looks at one T cell receptor beta chain sequence and its context. Libraries were prepared by immunoSEQ multiplex PCR; TCRdb keeps only in-frame clonotypes and omits some of them. The sample carries about 200,000 clones, less than 85% recorded once. V lost 4 bases, J lost 3 bases, and 4 bases stayed unmatched. The CDR3 is made up of 14 amino acids. Germline lookup yields CDR1 SGHRS and CDR2 YFSETQ. These data belong to a study of blood T cell repertoires in COVID-19. On the study more broadly: Specimens from acute and convalescent COVID-19 originated in the United States, Italy and Spain. In each case, the material was cDNA or gDNA derived from T cells, B-cell-depleted T cells, or PBMCs.

The specimen sequenced was peripheral blood. The rearrangement uses TRBV5-1 and TRBJ1-2; TRBD1 aligns across 9 bases. The origin of this receptor is an older woman with acute or convalescent COVID-19. This CDR3 is CASSPDRGDYGYTF. The CDR3 DNA reads TGCGCCAGCAGCCCGGACAGGGGAGACTATGGCTACACCTTC.